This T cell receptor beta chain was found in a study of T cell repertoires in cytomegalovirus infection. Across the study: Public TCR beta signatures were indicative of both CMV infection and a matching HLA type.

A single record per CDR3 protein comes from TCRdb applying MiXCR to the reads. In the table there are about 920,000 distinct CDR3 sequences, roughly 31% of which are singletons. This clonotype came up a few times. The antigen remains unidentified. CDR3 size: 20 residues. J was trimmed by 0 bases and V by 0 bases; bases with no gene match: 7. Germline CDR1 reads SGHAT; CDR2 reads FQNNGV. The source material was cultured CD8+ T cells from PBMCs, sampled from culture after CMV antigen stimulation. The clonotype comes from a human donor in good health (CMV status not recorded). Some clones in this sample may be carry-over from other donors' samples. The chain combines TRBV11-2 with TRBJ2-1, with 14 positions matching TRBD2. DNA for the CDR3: TGTGCCAGCAGCTTAGATACCAGACTAGCGGGGGGGAGCTCCTACAATGAGCAGTTCTTC. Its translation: CASSLDTRLAGGSSYNEQFF. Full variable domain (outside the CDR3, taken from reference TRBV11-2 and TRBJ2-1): EAGVAQSPRYKIIEKRQSVAFWCNPISGHATLYWYQQILGQGPKLLIQFQNNGVVDDSQLPKDRFSAERLKGVDSTLKIQPAKLEDSAVYLCASSLDTRLAGGSSYNEQFFGPGTRLTVL.